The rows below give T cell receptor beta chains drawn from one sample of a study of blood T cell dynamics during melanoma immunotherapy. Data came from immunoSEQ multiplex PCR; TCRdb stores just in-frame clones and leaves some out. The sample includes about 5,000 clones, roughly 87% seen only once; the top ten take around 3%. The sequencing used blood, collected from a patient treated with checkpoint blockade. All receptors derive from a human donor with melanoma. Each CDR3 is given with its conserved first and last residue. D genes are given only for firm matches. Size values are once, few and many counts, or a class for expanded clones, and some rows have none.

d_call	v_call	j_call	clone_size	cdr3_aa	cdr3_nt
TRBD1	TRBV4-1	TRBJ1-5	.	CASSTGVLNQPQHF	TGCGCCAGCAGCACAGGGGTCCTTAATCAGCCCCAGCATTTT
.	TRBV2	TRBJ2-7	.	CASSDGEGGASYEQYF	TGTGCCAGCAGTGACGGAGAGGGGGGGGCCTCCTACGAGCAGTACTTC
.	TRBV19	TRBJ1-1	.	CASSISGLTEAFF	TGTGCCAGTAGTATATCAGGTCTCACTGAAGCTTTCTTT
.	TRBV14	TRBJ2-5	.	CASSPTWGAKQYF	TGTGCCAGCAGCCCTACGTGGGGGGCGAAGCAGTACTTC
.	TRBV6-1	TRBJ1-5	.	CASCEGLYSNQPQHF	TGTGCCAGCTGCGAGGGGCTATATAGCAATCAGCCCCAGCATTTT
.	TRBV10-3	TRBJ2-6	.	CAISELGASGANVLTF	TGTGCCATCAGTGAGTTGGGGGCCTCTGGGGCCAACGTCCTGACTTTC
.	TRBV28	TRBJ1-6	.	CASRPAGRGWNSPLHF	TGTGCCAGTCGCCCTGCCGGGAGGGGATGGAATTCACCCCTCCACTTT
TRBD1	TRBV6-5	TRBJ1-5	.	CASSLGQRYFQHF	TGTGCCAGCAGTTTGGGACAGCGGTACTTCCAGCATTTT
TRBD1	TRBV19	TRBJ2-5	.	CASSFGQGSETQYF	TGTGCCAGTAGTTTTGGACAGGGTTCAGAGACCCAGTACTTC
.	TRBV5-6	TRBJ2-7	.	CASSLQGPSYEQYF	TGTGCCAGCAGCTTGCAGGGCCCATCCTACGAGCAGTACTTC
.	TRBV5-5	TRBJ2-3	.	CASSRLHGAFTDTQYF	TGTGCCAGCAGCCGACTACACGGAGCGTTCACAGATACGCAGTATTTT
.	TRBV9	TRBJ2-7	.	CASSVDFSSYEQYF	TGTGCCAGCAGCGTAGATTTCTCCTCCTACGAGCAGTACTTC
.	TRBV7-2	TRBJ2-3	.	CASSPPSVDTQYF	TGTGCCAGCAGCCCCCCTAGCGTAGATACGCAGTATTTT
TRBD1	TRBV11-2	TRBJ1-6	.	CASSPRTGGSSYNSPLHF	TGTGCCAGCAGCCCCCGGACAGGGGGCAGCTCCTATAATTCACCCCTCCACTTT
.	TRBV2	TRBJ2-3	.	CASSERGGDTQYF	TGTGCCAGCAGTGAACGAGGGGGAGATACGCAGTATTTT
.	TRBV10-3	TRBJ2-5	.	CAISDGRGARETQYF	TGTGCCATCAGTGACGGCAGGGGGGCTAGGGAGACCCAGTACTTC
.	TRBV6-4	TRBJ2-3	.	CASSESWTTDTQYF	TGTGCCAGCAGTGAAAGCTGGACCACAGATACGCAGTATTTT
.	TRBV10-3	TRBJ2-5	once	CAISQGRETQYF	TGTGCCATCAGCCAGGGACGGGAGACCCAGTACTTC
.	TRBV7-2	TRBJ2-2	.	CASRNRVPGELFF	TGTGCCAGCAGAAACAGGGTCCCCGGGGAGCTGTTTTTT
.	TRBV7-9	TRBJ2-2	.	CASSSPGRSYTGELFF	TGTGCCAGCAGCTCCCCGGGTCGGAGTTACACCGGGGAGCTGTTTTTT
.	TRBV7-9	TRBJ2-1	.	CASSLRGSPNEQFF	TGTGCCAGCAGCTTAAGGGGGTCACCCAATGAGCAGTTCTTC
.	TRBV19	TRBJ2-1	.	CASSIETSGWGVGNEQFF	TGTGCCAGTAGTATAGAAACGAGCGGTTGGGGGGTAGGGAATGAGCAGTTCTTC
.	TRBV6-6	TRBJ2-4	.	CASRDIAKNIQYF	TGTGCCAGCAGGGATATAGCCAAAAACATTCAGTACTTC
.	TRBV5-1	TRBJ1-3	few	CASSLAGNTIYF	TGCGCCAGCAGCTTAGCGGGAAACACCATATATTTT
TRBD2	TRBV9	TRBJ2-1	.	CASSPRGLAGPSRNEQFF	TGTGCCAGCAGCCCTCGGGGACTAGCGGGCCCGAGTAGGAATGAGCAGTTCTTC
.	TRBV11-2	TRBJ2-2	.	CASSPDPGSGELFF	TGTGCCAGCAGCCCGGACCCAGGCTCCGGGGAGCTGTTTTTT
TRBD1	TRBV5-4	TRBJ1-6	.	CASSLGQGKGYNSPLHF	TGTGCCAGCAGCTTGGGACAGGGGAAGGGCTATAATTCACCCCTCCACTTT
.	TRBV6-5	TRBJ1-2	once	CASKRLTGPLYGYTF	TGTGCCAGCAAAAGATTAACGGGGCCTCTCTATGGCTACACCTTC
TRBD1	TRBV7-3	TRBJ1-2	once	CASSSTGTGNYGYTF	TGTGCCAGCAGCTCGACCGGGACAGGGAACTATGGCTACACCTTC
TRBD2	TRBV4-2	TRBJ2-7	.	CASSQGTSGTYEQYF	TGTGCCAGCAGCCAGGGGACTAGCGGTACCTACGAGCAGTACTTC
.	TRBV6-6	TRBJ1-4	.	CASRGPMNEKLFF	TGTGCCAGCAGGGGACCGATGAATGAAAAACTGTTTTTT
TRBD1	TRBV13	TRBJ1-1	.	CASSIKPTGWGEAFF	TGTGCCAGCAGCATAAAACCGACAGGGTGGGGTGAAGCTTTCTTT
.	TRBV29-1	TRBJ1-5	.	CSVREQGNQPQHF	TGCAGCGTTAGGGAGCAAGGCAATCAGCCCCAGCATTTT
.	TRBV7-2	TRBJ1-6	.	CASSIGPGRGNSPLHF	TGTGCCAGCAGCATTGGACCAGGACGAGGCAATTCACCCCTCCACTTT
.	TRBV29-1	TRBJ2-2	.	CSEAGSANTGELFF	TGCAGCGAGGCAGGTTCCGCGAACACCGGGGAGCTGTTTTTT
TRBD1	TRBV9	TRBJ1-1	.	CASSVGRTGMLGTEAFF	TGTGCCAGCAGCGTAGGGCGGACAGGGATGTTGGGAACTGAAGCTTTCTTT
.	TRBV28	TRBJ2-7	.	CASSSLPINEQYF	TGTGCCAGCAGTTCTCTACCTATCAACGAGCAGTACTTC
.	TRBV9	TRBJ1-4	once	CASSVEFGGEKLFF	TGTGCCAGCAGCGTAGAGTTTGGGGGTGAAAAACTGTTTTTT
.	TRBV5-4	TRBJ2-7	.	CASTPPGSYEQYF	TGTGCCAGCACCCCGCCGGGGTCCTACGAGCAGTACTTC
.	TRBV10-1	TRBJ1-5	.	CAHTQVMRQPQHF	TGCGCCCACACCCAGGTAATGCGTCAGCCCCAGCATTTT
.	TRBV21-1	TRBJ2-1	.	CASSKGKFGSGYYNEQFF	TGTGCCAGCAGCAAAGGCAAGTTCGGGAGCGGTTACTACAATGAGCAGTTCTTC
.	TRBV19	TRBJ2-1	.	CASSISGSRNNEQFF	TGTGCCAGTAGTATATCCGGGAGTCGCAACAATGAGCAGTTCTTC
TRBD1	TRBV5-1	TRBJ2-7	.	CASSLKDRGSYEQYF	TGCGCCAGCAGCTTAAAAGACAGGGGTTCTTACGAGCAGTACTTC
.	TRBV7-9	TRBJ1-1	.	CASSLEARQAFF	TGTGCCAGCAGCTTGGAGGCCCGTCAGGCTTTCTTT
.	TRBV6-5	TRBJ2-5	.	CASSYMFAETQYF	TGTGCCAGCAGTTACATGTTTGCGGAGACCCAGTACTTC
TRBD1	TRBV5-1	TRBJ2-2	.	CASRDRGWNTGELFF	TGCGCCAGCAGGGACAGGGGGTGGAACACCGGGGAGCTGTTTTTT
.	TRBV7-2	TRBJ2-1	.	CASSLGTSNEQFF	TGTGCCAGCAGCTTAGGAACTAGCAATGAGCAGTTCTTC
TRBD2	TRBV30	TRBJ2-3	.	CAWSAKTSGTTDTQYF	TGTGCCTGGAGTGCCAAGACTAGCGGGACCACAGATACGCAGTATTTT
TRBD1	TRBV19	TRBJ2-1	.	CASSQIGGDEQFF	TGTGCCAGTAGCCAGATAGGGGGCGATGAGCAGTTCTTC